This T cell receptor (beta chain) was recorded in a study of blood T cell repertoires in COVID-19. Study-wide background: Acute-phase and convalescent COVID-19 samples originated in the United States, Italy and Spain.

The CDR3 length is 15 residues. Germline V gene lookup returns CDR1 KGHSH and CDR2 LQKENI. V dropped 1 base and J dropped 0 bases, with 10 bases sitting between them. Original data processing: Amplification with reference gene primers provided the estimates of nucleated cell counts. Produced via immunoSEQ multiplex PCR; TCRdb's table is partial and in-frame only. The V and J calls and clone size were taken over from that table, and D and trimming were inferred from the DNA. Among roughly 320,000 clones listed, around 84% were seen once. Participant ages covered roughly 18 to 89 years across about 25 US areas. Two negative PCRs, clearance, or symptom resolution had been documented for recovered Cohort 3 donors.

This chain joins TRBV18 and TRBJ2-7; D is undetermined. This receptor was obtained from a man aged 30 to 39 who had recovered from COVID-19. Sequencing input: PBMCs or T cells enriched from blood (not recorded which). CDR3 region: CASSPRVNGSYEQYF. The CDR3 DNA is TGTGCCAGCTCACCACGAGTGAATGGCTCCTACGAGCAGTACTTC. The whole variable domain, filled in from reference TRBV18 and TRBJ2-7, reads NAGVMQNPRHLVRRRGQEARLRCSPMKGHSHVYWYRQLPEEGLKFMVYLQKENIIDESGMPKERFSAEFPKEGPSILRIQQVVRGDSAAYFCASSPRVNGSYEQYFGPGTRLTVT.